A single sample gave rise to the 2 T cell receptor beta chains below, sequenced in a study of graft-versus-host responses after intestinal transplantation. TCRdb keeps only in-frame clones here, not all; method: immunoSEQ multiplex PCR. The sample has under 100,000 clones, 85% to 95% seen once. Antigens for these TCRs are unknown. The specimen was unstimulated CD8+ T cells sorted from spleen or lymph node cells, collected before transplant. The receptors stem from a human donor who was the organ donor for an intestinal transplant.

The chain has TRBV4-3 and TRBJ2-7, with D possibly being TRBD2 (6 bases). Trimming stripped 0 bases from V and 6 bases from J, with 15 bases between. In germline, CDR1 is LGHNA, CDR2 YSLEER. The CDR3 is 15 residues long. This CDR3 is CASSQDRGSGSEQYF. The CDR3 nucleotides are TGCGCCAGCAGCCAAGATCGGGGGAGTGGTTCCGAGCAGTACTTC.

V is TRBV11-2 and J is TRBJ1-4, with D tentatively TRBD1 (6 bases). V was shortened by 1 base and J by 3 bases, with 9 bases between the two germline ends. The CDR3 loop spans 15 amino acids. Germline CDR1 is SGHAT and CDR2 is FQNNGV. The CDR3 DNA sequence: TGTGCCAGCAGCTTAGCGGGGGGCCCTAATGAAAAACTGTTTTTT. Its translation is CASSLAGGPNEKLFF.